This T cell receptor beta chain was obtained from a study of T cell clonality in common variable immunodeficiency. Notes on the study in general: Fewer deletions and N-nucleotide insertions were reportedly seen in common variable immunodeficiency TCR beta sequences. Compared with controls, CVID subjects had fewer shared TCRbeta clones.

This clone was recorded at least ten times. What it binds is unknown. A junction end diverges from the germline sequence, so it may reflect a read error. Data came from immunoSEQ multiplex PCR; TCRdb stores just in-frame clones and leaves some out. The repertoire shows around 19,000 clones, none seen only once; the top ten take over 6.5%. The TCR comes from a human donor with common variable immunodeficiency. The sample consisted of peripheral blood mononuclear cells.

The sequenced part of the CDR3 DNA is TGCGCCAGCACCTTGAAAACACATCTTAAAGGGGAGTCTTTCTCTGGAAACACC. It translates to CASTLKTHLKGESFSGNT. The complete CDR3 protein is CASTLKTHLKGESFSGNTIYF. The rearrangement uses TRBV5-1 and TRBJ1-3; a weak D match, TRBD1 (5 bases). The sequence runs out 3 residues before the end of the CDR3; the remainder is reconstructed from the germline J gene. Germline lookup yields CDR1 SGHRS and CDR2 YFSETQ. This CDR3 is built from 21 residues.